The clone carrying this TCR beta chain has a handful of counts. As yet, its antigen is unknown. TCRdb fed the reads into MiXCR, producing one record per CDR3 protein. Of 170,000 or so distinct CDR3 sequences listed, around an eighth are singletons. This sample stems from a study of T cell repertoires in cytomegalovirus infection. Study-wide context: Public TCR beta signatures were indicative of both CMV infection and a matching HLA type.

Overall study results and limits: Cumulative frequency (of public TCR beta family members) identified carriers of CMV plus the relevant HLA.

Trimming shortened V by 3 bases and J by 2 bases, and 14 bases separated the two germline ends. Germline CDR1 reads ENHRY; CDR2 reads SYGVKD. The CDR3 extends over 16 amino acids. Source material: PBMCs. The V gene is TRBV10-3, the J gene TRBJ2-1, with D perhaps TRBD2 (5 bases). This TCR was recovered from a human donor in good health (CMV status not recorded). Some clones in this sample may be carry-over from other donors' samples. The CDR3 sequence is CAISEKLGPPYNEQFF. CDR3 bases: TGTGCCATCAGTGAAAAACTAGGCCCCCCCTACAATGAGCAGTTCTTC.